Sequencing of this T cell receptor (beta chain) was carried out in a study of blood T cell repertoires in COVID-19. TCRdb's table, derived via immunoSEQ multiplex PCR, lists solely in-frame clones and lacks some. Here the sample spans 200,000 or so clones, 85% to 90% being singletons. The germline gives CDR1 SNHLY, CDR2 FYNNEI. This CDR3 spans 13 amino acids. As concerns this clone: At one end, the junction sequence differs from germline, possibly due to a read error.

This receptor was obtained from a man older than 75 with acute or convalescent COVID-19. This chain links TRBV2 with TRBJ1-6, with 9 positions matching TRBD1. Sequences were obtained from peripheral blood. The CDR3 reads CASRGGTGLLLAF. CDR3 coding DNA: TGTGCCAGCCGGGGAGGGACAGGGCTTCTACTCGCCTTT.